A single sample gave rise to the 6 T cell receptor beta chains below, sequenced in a study of response to subunit inactivated influenza vaccine. TCRdb re-analysed the RT-PCR reads in MiXCR, keeping a single row per CDR3 protein. The sample holds 450,000 to 600,000 distinct CDR3 sequences, roughly 7.9% seen once. Here the sequenced sample was PBMCs from blood, taken less than 25 months after vaccination. The receptors stem from a man between 50 and 69 years old who received an inactivated influenza vaccine.

This chain links TRBV7-9 with TRBJ2-2; no firm D call. The ends were cut back, 1 base at V and 5 bases at J, with 8 bases in the middle. The CDR3 spans 14 residues. Germline V CDR1 and CDR2: SEHNR, FQNEAQ (reference sequence). The CDR3 bases are TGTGCCAGCAGCTTAGAAAGGTTAACCGGGGAGCTGTTTTTT. As protein: CASSLERLTGELFF.

V gene TRBV28 combines with J gene TRBJ2-6; TRBD1 aligns across 11 bases. Germline CDR1 and CDR2: MDHEN and SYDVKM. J gave up 3 bases and V 5 bases, and 9 bases lay outside the gene matches. The length of the CDR3 is 18 residues. This chain's CDR3 is CASSPWTGGVNGANVLTF. CDR3 sequence (DNA): TGTGCCAGCAGTCCCTGGACAGGGGGCGTCAATGGGGCCAACGTCCTGACTTTC.

There are a few counts of this clonotype. The V and J genes are TRBV10-3 and TRBJ1-2, with D maybe TRBD1 (6 bases). Trimming shortened V by 7 bases and J by 6 bases, and 12 bases separated the two germline ends. Germline lookup yields CDR1 ENHRY and CDR2 SYGVKD. The length of the CDR3 is 12 residues. The CDR3 loop is CAITQGRDGYTF. CDR3 DNA: TGTGCCATCACTCAGGGGCGCGATGGCTACACCTTC.

The J gene is TRBJ1-5, the V gene TRBV20-1, with 7 bases aligning to TRBD1. J gave up 0 bases and V 0 bases, and 5 bases lay outside the gene matches. This CDR3 is 16 amino acids long. Looked up from germline, CDR1 is DFQATT and CDR2 is SNEGSKA (reference sequence). CDR3 region: CSARDIRDSSNQPQHF. Written as DNA, the CDR3 is TGCAGTGCTAGAGATATCCGGGACAGTAGCAATCAGCCCCAGCATTTT.

The chain uses TRBV28 and TRBJ2-2; no reliable D call. This CDR3 is built from 13 residues. Trimming took 4 bases from V and 8 from J, leaving 11 bases between them. Germline V lookup: CDR1 MDHEN, CDR2 SYDVKM. The CDR3 nucleotides are TGTGCCAGCAGTTCCCTCGCCCAGGGGGAGCTGTTTTTT. Amino acid sequence: CASSSLAQGELFF. Variable domain in full (rest from reference TRBV28 and TRBJ2-2): DVKVTQSSRYLVKRTGEKVFLECVQDMDHENMFWYRQDPGLGLRLIYFSYDVKMKEKGDIPEGYSVSREKKERFSLILESASTNQTSMYLCASSSLAQGELFFGEGSRLTVL.

This clonotype was picked up a small number of times. The chain carries TRBV6-1 and TRBJ2-3, with a possible D match to TRBD1 (6 bases). V shed 5 bases and J shed 3 bases, with 18 bases lying between them. This CDR3 is 16 amino acids long. Germline assignment: CDR1 MNHNS and CDR2 SASEGT. CDR3 amino acids: CASSPRDTRATDTQYF. For the CDR3, the DNA is TGTGCCAGCAGTCCACGGGACACCAGGGCTACAGATACGCAGTATTTT.